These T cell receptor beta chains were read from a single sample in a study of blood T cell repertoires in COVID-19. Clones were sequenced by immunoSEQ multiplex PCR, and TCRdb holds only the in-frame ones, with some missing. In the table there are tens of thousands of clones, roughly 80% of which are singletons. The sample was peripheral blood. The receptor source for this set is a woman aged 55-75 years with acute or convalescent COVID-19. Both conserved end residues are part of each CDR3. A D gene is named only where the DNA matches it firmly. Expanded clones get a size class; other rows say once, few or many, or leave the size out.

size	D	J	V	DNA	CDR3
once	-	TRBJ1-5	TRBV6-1	TGTGCCAGCAGTGAGTCTGCCGGGACACCCTGGAGAAGGCATTTT	CASSESAGTPWRRHF
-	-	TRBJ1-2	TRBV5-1	TGCGCCAGCAGCTTGGACGGGGAAGGGGGCTATGGCTACACCTTC	CASSLDGEGGYGYTF
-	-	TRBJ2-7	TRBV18	TGTGCCAGCTCACTAGGACAGAGAGCAAATGGATTCTACTTC	CASSLGQRANGFYF
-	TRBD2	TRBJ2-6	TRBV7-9	TGTGCCAGCAGCTTATCGGGGGGGCGTGGGGCCAACGTCCTGACTTTC	CASSLSGGRGANVLTF
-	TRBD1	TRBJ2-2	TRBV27	TGTGCCAGCAGTTTTCCGAGGACAGGGGGCTACATCGGGGAGCTGTTTTTT	CASSFPRTGGYIGELFF
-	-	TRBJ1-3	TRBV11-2	TGTGCCAGCAGCTTAGACACATGGGGAAACACCATATATTTT	CASSLDTWGNTIYF
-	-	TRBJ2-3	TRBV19	TGTGCCAGTACCAAACAGCTAAGCACAGATACGCAGTATTTT	CASTKQLSTDTQYF
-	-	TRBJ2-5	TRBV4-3	TGCGCCAGCAGCCAAACGCGACTGGCTAGAGAGACCCAGTACTTC	CASSQTRLARETQYF
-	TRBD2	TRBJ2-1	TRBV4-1	TGCGCCAGCAGCCAAGACCATTACTTAGTAGCGGGGGACCGCTCCTACAATGAGCAGTTCTTC	CASSQDHYLVAGDRSYNEQFF
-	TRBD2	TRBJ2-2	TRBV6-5	TGTGCCAGCAGTTACGGACGCGGGGGGGAGACCGGGGAGCTGTTTTTT	CASSYGRGGETGELFF
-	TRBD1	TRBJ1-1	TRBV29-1	TGCAGCGGGGACAGGAGCCTTGAAGCTTTCTTT	CSGDRSLEAFF
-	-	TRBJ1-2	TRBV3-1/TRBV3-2	TGTGCCAGCAGCCATGGGGCAGAGGGCTACACCTTC	CASSHGAEGYTF
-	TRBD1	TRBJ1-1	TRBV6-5	TGTGCCAGCAGTCAAAAAAGGGGGCTTGCGACTGAAGCTTTCTTT	CASSQKRGLATEAFF
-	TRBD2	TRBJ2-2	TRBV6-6	TGTGCCAGCAGTCCGACTAGCGGGGGGGCAGGGGACACCGGGGAGCTGTTTTTT	CASSPTSGGAGDTGELFF
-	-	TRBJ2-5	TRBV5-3	TGTGCCAGAAGCTTGGCCCGCGTGGACATCCAAGAGACCCAGTACTTC	CARSLARVDIQETQYF
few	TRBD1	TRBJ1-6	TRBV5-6	TGTGCCAGCAGGGAGCGGGGGGCAGGGGGATCACCCCTCCACTTT	CASRERGAGGSPLHF
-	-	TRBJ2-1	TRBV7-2	TGTGCCAGCAGCTTATCGGGGGACGGTCGCAATGAGCAGTTCTTC	CASSLSGDGRNEQFF
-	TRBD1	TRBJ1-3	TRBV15	TGTGCCACCAGCAGAGAGGGACAGGGGGCATCCACCATATATTTT	CATSREGQGASTIYF
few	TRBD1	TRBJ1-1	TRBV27	TGTGCCAGCAGTTTAGAAGGCGCAGGGGGCGCGCGAAGCGAAGCTTTCTTT	CASSLEGAGGARSEAFF
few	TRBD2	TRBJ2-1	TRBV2	TGTGCCAGCAGTAGCGGGGAGACCTACAATGAGCAGTTCTTC	CASSSGETYNEQFF
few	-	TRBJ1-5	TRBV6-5	TGTGCCAGCAGTTACTCGTTAGGAGGTCAGCCCCAGCATTTT	CASSYSLGGQPQHF
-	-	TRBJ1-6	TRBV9	TGTGCCAGCAGCGATGGGAGCGGCCAAAATTCACCCCTCCACTTT	CASSDGSGQNSPLHF
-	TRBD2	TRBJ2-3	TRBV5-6	TGTGCCAGCAGGCCTGTGGGCGGGGGTGGAGATACGCAGTATTTT	CASRPVGGGGDTQYF
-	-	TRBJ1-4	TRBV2	TGTGCCAGCATCCTACAGATGGGGCTGGGTAATGAAAAACTGTTTTTT	CASILQMGLGNEKLFF
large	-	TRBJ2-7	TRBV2	TGTGCCAGCAGTGGGCCTGGGGGGTTCCGCGAGCAGTACTTC	CASSGPGGFREQYF
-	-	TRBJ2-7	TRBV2	TGTGCCAGCACTCGACAGACCTACGAGCAGTACTTC	CASTRQTYEQYF
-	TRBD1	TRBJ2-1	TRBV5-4	TGTGCCAGCAGCTGGGACAGGGCGGGCGAGCAGTTCTTC	CASSWDRAGEQFF
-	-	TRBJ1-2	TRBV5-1	TGCGCCAGCAGCTTGGCGACAGCCAGTGGGGACTATGGCTACACCTTC	CASSLATASGDYGYTF
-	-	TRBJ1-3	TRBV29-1	TGCAGCGGTGGGACGGCTACGGGGGGCACCATATATTTT	CSGGTATGGTIYF
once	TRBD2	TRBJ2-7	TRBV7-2	TGTGCCAGCAGCTTAAGCGGACTAGCGGGGGGCCCTACCTACGAGCAGTACTTC	CASSLSGLAGGPTYEQYF
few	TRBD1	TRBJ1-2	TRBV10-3	TGTGCCATCAGTGAGGGGACAGGGGGCGGTGGCTACACCTTC	CAISEGTGGGGYTF
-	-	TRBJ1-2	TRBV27	TGTGCCAGCAGTCGACGGGAAAACTATGGCTACACCTTC	CASSRRENYGYTF
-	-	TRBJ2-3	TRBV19	TGTGCCAGTAGTATATTTGAGACAGATACGCAGTATTTT	CASSIFETDTQYF
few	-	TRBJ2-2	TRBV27	TGTGCCAGCAGTTCTCCGAGAGGGCCCGCCGGCGGGGAGCTGTTTTTT	CASSSPRGPAGGELFF
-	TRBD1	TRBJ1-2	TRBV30	TGTGCCTGGACCTACCGTGGGACAGTCGGCTACACCTTC	CAWTYRGTVGYTF
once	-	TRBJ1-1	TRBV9	TGTGCCAGCAGCGTATCTGGGAGGACTGAAGCTTTCTTT	CASSVSGRTEAFF
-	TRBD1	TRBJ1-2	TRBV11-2	TGTGCCCCACCGGGACAGGGGGGATATGGCTACACCTTC	CAPPGQGGYGYTF
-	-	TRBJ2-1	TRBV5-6	TGTGCCAGCAGCTTGGGACTTTTCTCCTACAATGAGCAGTTCTTC	CASSLGLFSYNEQFF
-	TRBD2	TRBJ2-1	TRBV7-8	TGTGCCAGCAGCTTAAGGCGGAGCGGGGCGTCGAATGAGCAGTTCTTC	CASSLRRSGASNEQFF
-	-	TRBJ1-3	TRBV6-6	TGTGCCAGCGTCACCCGGGGGACCATATATTTT	CASVTRGTIYF
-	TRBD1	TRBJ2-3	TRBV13	TGTGCCAGCAGCTTCGGGTCAGGGGGCGCAGATACGCAGTATTTT	CASSFGSGGADTQYF
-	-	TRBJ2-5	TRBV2	TGTGCCAGCAGTGAAGACGGGTCGGGTTTGATCGAGACCCAGTACTTC	CASSEDGSGLIETQYF
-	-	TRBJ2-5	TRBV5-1	TGCGCCAGCAGCTTGGCCAATGGACAGCAAGAGACCCAGTACTTC	CASSLANGQQETQYF
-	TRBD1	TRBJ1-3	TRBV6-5	TGTGCCAGCAAGACAGGGGTCCTCGCTGGAAACACCATATATTTT	CASKTGVLAGNTIYF
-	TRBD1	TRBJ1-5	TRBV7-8	TGTGCCAGCAGCTTAGGGACAGGGGGCATCGGACAGCCCCAGCATTTT	CASSLGTGGIGQPQHF
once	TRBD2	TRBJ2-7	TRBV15	TGTGCCACCAGCAATGGGGGGGAATACGAGCAGTACTTC	CATSNGGEYEQYF
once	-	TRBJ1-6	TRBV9	TGTGCCAGCAGCGGATCGGACAGCTTTAGCTCCTATAATTCACCCCTCCACTTT	CASSGSDSFSSYNSPLHF
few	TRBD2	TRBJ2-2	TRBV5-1	TGCGCCAGCAGCCCCCTGGGACTACACACCGGGGAGCTGTTTTTT	CASSPLGLHTGELFF
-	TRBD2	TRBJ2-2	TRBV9	TGTGCCAGCAGCGCCGGGACTAGCGGGGAAGTCGGGGAGCTGTTTTTT	CASSAGTSGEVGELFF
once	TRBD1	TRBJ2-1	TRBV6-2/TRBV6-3	TGTGCCAGCAGCTCAGGACAGGGGAGGTACAATGAGCAGTTCTTC	CASSSGQGRYNEQFF
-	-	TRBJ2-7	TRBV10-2	TGCGCCAGCAGTGGGACAGACTACGAGCAGTACTTC	CASSGTDYEQYF
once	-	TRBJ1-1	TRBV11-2	TGTGCCAGCAGCTCCGAGACACTGATAGCGGACACTGAAGCTTTCTTT	CASSSETLIADTEAFF